This T cell receptor (beta chain) was found in a study of blood T cell repertoires in COVID-19. About the study: Acute-phase and convalescent COVID-19 samples originated in the United States, Italy and Spain. PBMCs, B-cell-depleted T cells, or T cells provided the cDNA or gDNA that made up the material.

The table came from immunoSEQ multiplex PCR; TCRdb's copy has only in-frame clones and leaves some out. The sample consists of 200,000 to 250,000 clones, approximately 86% of them appearing once. This CDR3 comprises 15 residues. The source material was peripheral blood. This clonotype was obtained from a woman aged 30 to 39 who had recovered from COVID-19. The chain links TRBV12-2 to TRBJ2-7; TRBD1, the table's D call, lacks a check against the DNA. TRBV12-2 is flagged as a pseudogene. CDR3 sequence: CASRLVDRGNDEQYF. The CDR3 DNA is TGTGCAAGTCGCTTAGTCGACAGGGGGAATGACGAGCAGTACTTC.